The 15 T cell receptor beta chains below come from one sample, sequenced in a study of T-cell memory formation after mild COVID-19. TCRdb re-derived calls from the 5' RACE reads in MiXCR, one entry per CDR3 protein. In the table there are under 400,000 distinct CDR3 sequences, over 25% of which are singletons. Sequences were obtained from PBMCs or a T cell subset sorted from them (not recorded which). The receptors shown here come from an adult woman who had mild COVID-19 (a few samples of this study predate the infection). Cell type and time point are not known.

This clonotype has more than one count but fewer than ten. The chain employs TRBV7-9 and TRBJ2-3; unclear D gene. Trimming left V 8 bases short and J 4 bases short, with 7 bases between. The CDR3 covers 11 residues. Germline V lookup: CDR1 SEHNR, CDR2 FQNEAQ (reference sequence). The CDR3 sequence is CASSKADTQYF. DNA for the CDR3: TGTGCCAGCTCTAAGGCAGATACGCAGTATTTT.

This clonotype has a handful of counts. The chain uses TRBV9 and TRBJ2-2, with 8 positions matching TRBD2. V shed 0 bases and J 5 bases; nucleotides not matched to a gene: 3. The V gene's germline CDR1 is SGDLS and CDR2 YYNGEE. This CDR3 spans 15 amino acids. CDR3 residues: CASSVAGRDTGELFF. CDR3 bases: TGTGCCAGCAGCGTAGCCGGGAGGGATACCGGGGAGCTGTTTTTT.

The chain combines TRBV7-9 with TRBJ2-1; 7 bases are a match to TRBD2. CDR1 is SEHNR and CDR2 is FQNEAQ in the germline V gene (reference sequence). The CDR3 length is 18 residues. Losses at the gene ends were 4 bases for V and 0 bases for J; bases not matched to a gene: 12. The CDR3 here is CASSSPASGSSSYNEQFF. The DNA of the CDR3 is TGTGCCAGCAGCTCACCCGCTAGCGGTTCTAGCTCCTACAATGAGCAGTTCTTC.

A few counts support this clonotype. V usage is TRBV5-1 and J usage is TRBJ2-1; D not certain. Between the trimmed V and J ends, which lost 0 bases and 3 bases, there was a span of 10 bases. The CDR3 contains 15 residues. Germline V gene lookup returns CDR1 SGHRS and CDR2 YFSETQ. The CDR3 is CASSLESQNYNEQFF. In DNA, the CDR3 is TGCGCCAGCAGCTTGGAGTCGCAAAACTACAATGAGCAGTTCTTC.

This CDR3 is CASSPGLAGTLKYNEQFF. DNA of the CDR3: TGTGCCAGCAGTCCTGGACTAGCGGGAACGCTCAAATACAATGAGCAGTTCTTC. The rearrangement joins TRBV12-3 or TRBV12-4 to TRBJ2-1; 12 bases align to TRBD2. V lost 5 bases to trimming and J lost 4 bases; unmatched junction nucleotides: 12. The CDR3 is 18 residues long.

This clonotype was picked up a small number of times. DNA of the CDR3: TGTGCCAGCAGCATTGACGGTGCCCCCCAGCATTTT. Its protein product is CASSIDGAPQHF. The chain carries TRBV7-9 and TRBJ1-5; D unclear. V gave up 5 bases and J gave up 10 bases, with 12 bases separating them. CDR1 is SEHNR and CDR2 is FQNEAQ in the germline V gene (reference sequence). The CDR3 length is 12 residues.

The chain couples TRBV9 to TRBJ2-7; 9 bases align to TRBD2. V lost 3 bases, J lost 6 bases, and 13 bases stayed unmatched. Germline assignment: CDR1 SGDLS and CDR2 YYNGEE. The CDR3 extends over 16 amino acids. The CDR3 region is CASSAGAGTSFSEQYF. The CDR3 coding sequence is TGTGCCAGCAGCGCAGGCGCCGGGACTAGCTTTAGCGAGCAGTACTTC.

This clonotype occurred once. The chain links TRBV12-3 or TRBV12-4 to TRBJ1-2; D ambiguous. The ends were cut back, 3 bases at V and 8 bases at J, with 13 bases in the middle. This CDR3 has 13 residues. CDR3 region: CASSFFQAEGYTF. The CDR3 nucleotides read TGTGCCAGCAGTTTCTTCCAAGCGGAGGGCTACACCTTC.

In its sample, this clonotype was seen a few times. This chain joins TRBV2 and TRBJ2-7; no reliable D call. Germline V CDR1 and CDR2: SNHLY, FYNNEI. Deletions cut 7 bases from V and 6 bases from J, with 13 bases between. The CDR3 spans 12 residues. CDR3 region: CASIRSGAEQYF. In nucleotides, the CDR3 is TGTGCCAGCATCCGTAGTGGCGCCGAGCAGTACTTC.

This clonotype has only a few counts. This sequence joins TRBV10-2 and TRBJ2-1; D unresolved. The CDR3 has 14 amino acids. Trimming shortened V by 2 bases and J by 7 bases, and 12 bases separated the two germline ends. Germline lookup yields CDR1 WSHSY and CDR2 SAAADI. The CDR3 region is CASSEGDFLNEQFF. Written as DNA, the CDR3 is TGCGCCAGCAGTGAGGGGGATTTTCTAAATGAGCAGTTCTTC.

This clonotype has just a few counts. In nucleotides, the CDR3 is TGTGCCAGCAGTTCCACAGGGAGGAGCAATCAGCCCCAGCATTTT. This translates into CASSSTGRSNQPQHF. The chain recombines TRBV12-3 or TRBV12-4 with TRBJ1-5, with D possibly being TRBD1 (6 bases). Trimming took 4 bases from V and 1 from J, leaving 11 bases between them. The CDR3 has 15 amino acids.

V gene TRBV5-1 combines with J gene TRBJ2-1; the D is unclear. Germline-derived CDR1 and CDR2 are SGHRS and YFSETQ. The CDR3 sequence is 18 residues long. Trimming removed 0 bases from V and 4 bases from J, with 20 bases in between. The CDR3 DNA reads TGCGCCAGCAGCTTGGTGCTTAGGTCCAAACGGACGTACAATGAGCAGTTCTTC. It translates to CASSLVLRSKRTYNEQFF.

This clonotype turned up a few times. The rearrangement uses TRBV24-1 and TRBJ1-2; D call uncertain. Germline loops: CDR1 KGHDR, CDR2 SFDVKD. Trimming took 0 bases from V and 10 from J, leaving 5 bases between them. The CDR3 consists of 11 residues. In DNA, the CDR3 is TGTGCCACCAGTGATTTGCGGGTCTACACCTTC. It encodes CATSDLRVYTF.

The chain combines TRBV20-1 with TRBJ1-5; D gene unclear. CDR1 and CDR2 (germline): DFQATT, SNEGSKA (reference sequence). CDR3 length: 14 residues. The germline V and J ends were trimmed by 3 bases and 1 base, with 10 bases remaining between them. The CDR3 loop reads CSASVGMSNQPQHF. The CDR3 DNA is TGCAGTGCTAGCGTAGGGATGAGCAATCAGCCCCAGCATTTT.

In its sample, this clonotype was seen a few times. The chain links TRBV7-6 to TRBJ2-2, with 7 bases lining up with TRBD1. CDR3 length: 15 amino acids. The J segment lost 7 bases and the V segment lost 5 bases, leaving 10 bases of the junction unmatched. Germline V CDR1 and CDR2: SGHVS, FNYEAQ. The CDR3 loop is CASSLRQGGDGELFF. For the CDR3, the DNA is TGTGCCAGCAGCCTTAGACAGGGTGGGGACGGGGAGCTGTTTTTT.